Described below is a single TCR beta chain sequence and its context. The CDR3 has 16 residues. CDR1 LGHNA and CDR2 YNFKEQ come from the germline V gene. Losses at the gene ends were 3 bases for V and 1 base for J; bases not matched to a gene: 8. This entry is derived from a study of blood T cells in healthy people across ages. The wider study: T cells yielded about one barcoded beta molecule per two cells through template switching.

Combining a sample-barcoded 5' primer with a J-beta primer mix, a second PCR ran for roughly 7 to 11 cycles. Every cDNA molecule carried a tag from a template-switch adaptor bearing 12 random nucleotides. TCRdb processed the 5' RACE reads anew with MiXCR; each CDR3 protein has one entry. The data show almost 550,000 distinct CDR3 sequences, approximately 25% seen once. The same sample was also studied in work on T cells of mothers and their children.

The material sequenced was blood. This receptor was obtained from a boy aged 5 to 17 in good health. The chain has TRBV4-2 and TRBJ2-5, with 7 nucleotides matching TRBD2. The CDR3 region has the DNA TGTGCCAGCAGCCAGGTCTTCCGGGAGGCCCAAGAGACCCAGTACTTC. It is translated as CASSQVFREAQETQYF.